This T cell receptor beta chain was documented in a study of T cell responses to AZD1222 COVID-19 vaccine. Findings and limits, study-wide: Researchers took repertoire samples only after the peak T cell response had come. Only 5 or 6 AZD1222 recipients were seropositive at baseline.

V shed 5 bases and J shed 7 bases, with 15 bases lying between them. CDR1 PRHDT and CDR2 FYEKMQ come from the germline V gene (reference sequence). The CDR3 loop spans 14 amino acids. Note on this clone: Its antigen is unidentified.

Produced via immunoSEQ multiplex PCR; TCRdb's table is partial and in-frame only. This table holds approximately 69,000 clones, over 80% found once. The input for sequencing was peripheral blood, taken 28 days after the second AZD1222 dose. The chain employs TRBV13 and TRBJ2-1, with D possibly called TRBD1 or TRBD2 (5 bases each). The TCR originated in an adult who received the AZD1222 COVID-19 vaccine. The CDR3: CASSRGALRNEQFF. The CDR3 nucleotides read TGTGCCAGCAGCAGAGGGGCGTTGCGTAATGAGCAGTTCTTC.